This passage covers 15 T cell receptor beta chains from one sample sequenced in a study of beta chain features in type 1 diabetes. Which antigens these TCRs recognize remains unknown. Study results and limitations: All four CD4+ subsets from Type 1 diabetes patients carried moderately but significantly shorter TCRB CDR3s.

TCRB transcripts that were expressed got sequenced, as all of the isolated RNA had been reverse transcribed. TCRdb's copy holds only in-frame clones and misses some; the assay was immunoSEQ multiplex PCR. The sample includes more than 120,000 clones, roughly an eighth of them seen just once. What was sequenced was central memory CD4+ T cells from blood. Source of these receptors: a man aged 18 to 30 with type 1 diabetes.

This clone was picked up a small number of times. The chain has TRBV25-1 and TRBJ2-5; D remains unclear. Germline V lookup: CDR1 MGHDK, CDR2 SYGVNS. The CDR3 loop spans 14 amino acids. Trimming took off 1 base at V and 7 bases at J, with 13 bases between the two ends. The CDR3 region has the DNA TGTGCCAGCAGTGAATCCGGAGCTGGTGGGACCCAGTACTTC. It encodes CASSESGAGGTQYF.

This clone has only a few counts. Distinct nucleotide sequences in the sample also encode this CDR3. The chain employs TRBV9 and TRBJ2-7; 8 positions agree with TRBD1. This CDR3 has 15 amino acids. Looked up from germline, CDR1 is SGDLS and CDR2 is YYNGEE. With V trimmed by 2 bases and J by 0 bases, 4 bases remained unmatched. CDR3 loop: CASSVGTGFSYEQYF. The CDR3 bases are TGTGCCAGCAGCGTGGGGACAGGCTTCTCCTACGAGCAGTACTTC.

This clone was recorded a few times. This rearrangement joins TRBV2 to TRBJ2-7; no clear D. The CDR3 sequence is 10 residues long. Trimming left V 6 bases short and J 4 bases short, with 4 bases between. Germline values: CDR1 SNHLY, CDR2 FYNNEI. CDR3 DNA sequence: TGTGCCAGCAGAGGGTACGAGCAGTACTTC. Encoded protein: CASRGYEQYF.

The chain uses TRBV19 and TRBJ2-1; tentatively, D is TRBD2 (5 bases). This CDR3 is built from 15 residues. V was shortened by 3 bases and J by 7 bases, with 16 bases between the two germline ends. CDR1 is LNHDA and CDR2 is SQIVND in the germline V gene (reference sequence). The CDR3 spells CASSINSVLGNEQFF. CDR3 DNA: TGTGCCAGTAGTATTAATAGCGTTTTGGGGAATGAGCAGTTCTTC.

This clone was seen a few times. The V call is TRBV5-1, the J call TRBJ1-4; TRBD1 matches 8 bases. The V and J ends lost 4 bases and 8 bases, in that order; junction bases with no gene match: 7. CDR1 is SGHRS, CDR2 YFSETQ, per germline. CDR3 length: 14 amino acids. CDR3 residues: CASSRGQDPEKLFF. In DNA, the CDR3 is TGCGCCAGCAGCAGGGGACAGGACCCCGAAAAACTGTTTTTT.

This clone was seen more than once but under ten times. V usage is TRBV28 and J usage is TRBJ2-3; TRBD2 matches at 13 bases. The V segment lost 6 bases and the J segment 2 bases; nucleotides outside the gene matches: 2. The CDR3 totals 15 residues. CDR1 and CDR2 from the germline V gene are MDHEN and SYDVKM. The CDR3 is CASRGLAGTTDTQYF. DNA of the CDR3: TGTGCCAGCAGGGGACTAGCGGGGACCACAGATACGCAGTATTTT.

This clone was detected only a few times. The rearrangement joins TRBV20-1 to TRBJ2-7; 8 nucleotides align to TRBD1. The CDR3 contains 11 residues. With 4 bases clipped from V and 9 bases from J, the junction kept 5 bases outside the gene matches. Germline CDR1 is DFQATT and CDR2 is SNEGSKA (reference sequence). The CDR3 sequence is CSATDRAVQYF. In DNA form, the CDR3 reads TGCAGTGCTACGGACAGGGCCGTGCAGTACTTC.

This sequence joins TRBV9 and TRBJ2-3; 9 bases fit TRBD1. The length of the CDR3 is 13 residues. The ends lost 3 bases at V and 9 bases at J; junction bases unmatched: 5. The V gene's germline CDR1 is SGDLS and CDR2 YYNGEE. The CDR3: CASSASTGGTQYF. CDR3 in DNA: TGTGCCAGCAGCGCCTCTACAGGGGGCACGCAGTATTTT.

The table lists this clone with a count of one. V gene TRBV7-6 combines with J gene TRBJ2-3; D perhaps matches TRBD1 (6 bases). CDR1 SGHVS and CDR2 FNYEAQ come from the germline V gene. V was pared by 2 bases and J by 6 bases, with 15 bases between. CDR3 length equals 15 residues. The CDR3 sequence is CASSLRSRGDDTQYF. The CDR3 DNA follows: TGTGCCAGCAGCTTAAGGAGCAGGGGCGACGATACGCAGTATTTT.

This clone was seen a few times. The chain joins TRBV7-9 to TRBJ1-4; TRBD1 is a possible D gene (5 bases). Germline V CDR1 and CDR2: SEHNR, FQNEAQ (reference sequence). CDR3 size: 14 residues. The ends were cut back, 5 bases at V and 0 bases at J, with 7 bases in the middle. CDR3 nucleotides: TGTGCCAGCAGCACAGGCACAACTAATGAAAAACTGTTTTTT. It codes for CASSTGTTNEKLFF.

There are a few counts of this clone. The chain links TRBV9 to TRBJ2-1, with unresolved D. V was cut by 4 bases and J by 0 bases, with 11 bases left in between. Germline V gene sequence: CDR1 SGDLS, CDR2 YYNGEE. The CDR3 is made up of 15 amino acids. The CDR3 sequence is CASSTSPGSYNEQFF. In nucleotides, the CDR3 is TGTGCCAGCAGCACCTCGCCAGGCTCCTACAATGAGCAGTTCTTC.

This clone was recorded at least ten times. The rearrangement links TRBV5-1 to TRBJ2-5, with D possibly being TRBD1 (5 bases). V lost 4 bases and J 2 bases, leaving 9 bases between the germline ends. This CDR3 comprises 13 residues. CDR1 and CDR2 (germline): SGHRS, YFSETQ. CDR3 residues: CASSGADQETQYF. In nucleotides, the CDR3 is TGCGCCAGCAGCGGGGCGGATCAAGAGACCCAGTACTTC.

The chain combines TRBV10-3 with TRBJ1-1; D is unclear. CDR3 length equals 12 residues. Germline V gene data show CDR1 as ENHRY and CDR2 as SYGVKD. V lost 5 bases and J lost 3, with 7 bases in between. The CDR3 DNA is TGTGCCATCAGTAGGGAGGACACTGAAGCTTTCTTT. Protein: CAISREDTEAFF.

J is TRBJ2-5 and V is TRBV11-3; no definite D call. The CDR3 contains 13 residues. In germline, CDR1 is SGHNT, CDR2 YENEEA. V was clipped by 1 base and J by 5 bases, with 8 bases between them. The CDR3 coding sequence is TGTGCCAGCAGCTTAGTGCCCGGGGAGACCCAGTACTTC. Residues: CASSLVPGETQYF.

This clone was observed a few times. The chain joins TRBV19 to TRBJ1-4; D is uncertain. V gave up 5 bases and J gave up 8 bases, with 9 bases separating them. Germline values: CDR1 LNHDA, CDR2 SQIVND (reference sequence). This CDR3 comprises 12 residues. CDR3 region: CASSHPREKLFF. The CDR3 DNA reads as TGTGCCAGTAGTCATCCCAGGGAAAAACTGTTTTTT.